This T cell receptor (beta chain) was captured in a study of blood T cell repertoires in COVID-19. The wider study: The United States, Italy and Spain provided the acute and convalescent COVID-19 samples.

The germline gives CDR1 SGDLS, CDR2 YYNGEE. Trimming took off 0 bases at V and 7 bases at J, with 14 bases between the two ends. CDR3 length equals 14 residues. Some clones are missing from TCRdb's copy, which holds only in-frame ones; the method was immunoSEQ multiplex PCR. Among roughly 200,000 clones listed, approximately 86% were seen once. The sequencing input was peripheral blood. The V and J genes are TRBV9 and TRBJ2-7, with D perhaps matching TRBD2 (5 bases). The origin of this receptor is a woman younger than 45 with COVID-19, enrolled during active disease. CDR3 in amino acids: CASSVAAGVVEQYF. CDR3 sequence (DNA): TGTGCCAGCAGCGTAGCGGCCGGGGTTGTGGAGCAGTACTTC.